This T cell receptor (beta chain) was retrieved from a study of blood T cell repertoires in COVID-19. The study assigned cohorts using participant-reported clinical history. Profiled with immunoSEQ multiplex PCR; TCRdb holds only in-frame clones, not every one. The table shows 250,000 to 400,000 clones, with 85% occurring only once. The CDR3 is 16 amino acids. The trim removed 7 bases at V and 1 base at J, leaving 10 bases unmatched. Germline CDR1 reads MDHEN; CDR2 reads SYDVKM. Sequenced: PBMCs or T cells enriched from blood (not recorded which). The chain uses TRBV28 and TRBJ1-5; TRBD1 matches at 7 bases. The receptor was derived from a woman aged 25 to 39 who had been exposed to COVID-19. CDR3 nucleotide sequence: TGTGCCAGCACCTTCAGACCAGGGGGGAGCAATCAGCCCCAGCATTTT. Protein: CASTFRPGGSNQPQHF.